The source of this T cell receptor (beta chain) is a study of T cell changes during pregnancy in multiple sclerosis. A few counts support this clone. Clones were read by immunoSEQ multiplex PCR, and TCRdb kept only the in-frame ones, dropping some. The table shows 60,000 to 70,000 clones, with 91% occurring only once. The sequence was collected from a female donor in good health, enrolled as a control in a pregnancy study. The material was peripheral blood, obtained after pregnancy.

The CDR3 loop is CAWRARAEKLFF. The CDR3 coding sequence is TGTGCCTGGAGAGCCAGGGCTGAAAAACTGTTTTTT. The chain links TRBV30 to TRBJ1-4; tentatively, D is TRBD1 (5 bases). Germline loops: CDR1 GTSNPN, CDR2 SVGIG (reference sequence). The CDR3 is made up of 12 amino acids. V was clipped by 3 bases and J by 7 bases, with 9 bases between them.